This paragraph reports one T cell receptor (beta chain). Its specificity is not known. Trimming removed 3 bases from V and 0 bases from J; junction bases left unmatched: 3. The CDR3 covers 15 residues. Germline-derived CDR1 and CDR2 are MNHNS and SASEGT. Assay: immunoSEQ multiplex PCR; the TCRdb copy retains only in-frame clones and omits some. The top ten hold around 3% of the sample, which has under 150,000 clones, around 90% seen once. The data belong to a study of T cell responses to AZD1222 COVID-19 vaccine. The study, taken as a whole, reports: The span of vaccine-associated CD4 TCRs extended across spike, with dominance at 160-218 and 743-854.

This chain connects TRBV6-1 to TRBJ1-1; the match to TRBD1 covers 8 bases. The clonotype was recovered from an adult in good health. Sample: peripheral blood, taken on day 0 of AZD1222 vaccination. Here the CDR3 reads CASSEGTGMNTEAFF. For the CDR3, the DNA is TGTGCCAGCAGTGAGGGGACAGGCATGAACACTGAAGCTTTCTTT.